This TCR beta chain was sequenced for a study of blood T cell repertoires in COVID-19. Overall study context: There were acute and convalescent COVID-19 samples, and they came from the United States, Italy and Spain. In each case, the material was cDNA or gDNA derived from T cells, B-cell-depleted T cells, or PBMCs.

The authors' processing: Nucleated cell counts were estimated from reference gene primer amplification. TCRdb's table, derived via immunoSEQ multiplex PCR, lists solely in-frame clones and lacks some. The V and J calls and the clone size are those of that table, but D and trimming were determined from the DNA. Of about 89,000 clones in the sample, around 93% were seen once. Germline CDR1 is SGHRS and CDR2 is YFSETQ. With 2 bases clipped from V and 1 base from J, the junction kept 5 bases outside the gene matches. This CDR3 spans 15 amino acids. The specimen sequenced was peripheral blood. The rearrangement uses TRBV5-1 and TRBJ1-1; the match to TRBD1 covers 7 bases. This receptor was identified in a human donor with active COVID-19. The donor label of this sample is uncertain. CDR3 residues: CASSFTGTENTEAFF. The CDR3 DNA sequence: TGCGCCAGCAGCTTTACCGGGACAGAGAACACTGAAGCTTTCTTT.